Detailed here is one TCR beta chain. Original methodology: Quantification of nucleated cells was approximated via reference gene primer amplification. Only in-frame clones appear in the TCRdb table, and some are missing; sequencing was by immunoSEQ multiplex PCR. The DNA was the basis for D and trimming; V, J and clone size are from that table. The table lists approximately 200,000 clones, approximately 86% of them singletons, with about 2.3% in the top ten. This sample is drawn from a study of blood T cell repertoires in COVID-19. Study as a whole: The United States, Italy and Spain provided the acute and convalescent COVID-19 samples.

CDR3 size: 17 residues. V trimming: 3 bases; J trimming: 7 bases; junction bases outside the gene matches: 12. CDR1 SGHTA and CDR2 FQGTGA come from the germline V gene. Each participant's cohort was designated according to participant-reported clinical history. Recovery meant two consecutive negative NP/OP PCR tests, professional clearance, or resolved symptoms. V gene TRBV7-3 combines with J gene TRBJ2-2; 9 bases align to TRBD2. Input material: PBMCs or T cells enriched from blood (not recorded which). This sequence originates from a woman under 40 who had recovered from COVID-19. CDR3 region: CASSFDSGSSGHGELFF. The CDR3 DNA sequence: TGTGCCAGCAGCTTCGATAGCGGGAGCAGCGGACACGGGGAGCTGTTTTTT.